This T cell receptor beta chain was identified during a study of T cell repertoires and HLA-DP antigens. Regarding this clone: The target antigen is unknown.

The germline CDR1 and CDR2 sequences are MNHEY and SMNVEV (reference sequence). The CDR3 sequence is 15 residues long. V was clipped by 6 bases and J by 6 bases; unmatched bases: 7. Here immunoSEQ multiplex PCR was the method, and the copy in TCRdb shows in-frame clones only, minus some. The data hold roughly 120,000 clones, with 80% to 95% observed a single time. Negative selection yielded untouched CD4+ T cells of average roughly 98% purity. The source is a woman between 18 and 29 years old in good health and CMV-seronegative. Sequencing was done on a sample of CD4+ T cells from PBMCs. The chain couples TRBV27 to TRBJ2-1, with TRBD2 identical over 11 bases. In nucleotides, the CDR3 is TGTGCCAGCAGACTACTAGCGGGAGTCCCCAATGAGCAGTTCTTC. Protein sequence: CASRLLAGVPNEQFF.